The present T cell receptor (beta chain) was sequenced within a study of T-cell memory formation after mild COVID-19 (dated by TCRdb to about 2021). With regard to the full study: TCR sequence clusters from the two donors were largely donor specific. The cohort comprised two young, previously healthy adult volunteers, one female and one male. In a couple of donors, T-cell clones that expanded and contracted after mild COVID-19 were followed by sequencing TCRalpha and TCRbeta repertoires longitudinally.

This clonotype came up many times. There is no known antigen for this receptor. One base away there is no much larger clone; base qualities are not given. Ficoll-Paque density gradient centrifugation was used to isolate PBMCs. The investigation overall reported the following: The study covered only a couple of mild cases, and larger cohorts including severe cases with pre-infection samples were considered necessary. Some responding clones were found in pre-infection memory, which suggests that pre-existing cross-reactive memory T cells took part in the SARS-CoV-2 response. The second-wave clones that peaked on day 37 were not confirmed to be SARS-CoV-2 specific. Balanced CD4/CD8 phenotypes were observed for clones contracting from day 15 to 85, whereas a bias towards CD4+ was observed for a second wave of clones expanding from day 15 to 37. Contracting CD4+ clones appeared mostly in the CM and EM memory subsets, whereas CD8+ clones were enriched in EMRA.

Sequencing was carried out with an Illumina NovaSeq 6000. cDNA libraries for TCRalpha and TCRbeta were prepared by 5'RACE using constant-segment primers, with sample barcodes and unique molecular identifiers added. Trizol reagent was used to extract RNA from every sample. The libraries were amplified in two PCR steps, and the second step added a second sample barcode and Illumina TruSeq adapters. The libraries were sequenced on an Illumina NovaSeq using 2 x 150 bp paired-end reads. The published analysis was carried out like this. With migec v1.2.7, reads were demultiplexed and then collapsed into UMI-guided consensus sequences. Using mixcr v2.1.11, the UMI consensuses were aligned to TRA and TRB V and J templates and assembled into clonotypes. A clonotype was counted as expanded or contracted only when both edgeR and NoisET called the clonotype significant, with the noise models trained on biological replicates. For edgeR calls, the cutoffs were a false discovery rate-adjusted p below 0.01 and a log2 fold-change threshold of 1. PCA with hierarchical clustering of max-normalized trajectories of the 1000 most abundant clonotypes was used as exploratory dynamics analysis. Separately sequenced CD4+ and CD8+ repertoires were used to assign a CD4 or CD8 phenotype to each responding clone. TCRdb reran the public reads through fastp at Q25 and MiXCR, keeping productive beta chains. Identical CDR3 protein sequences are pooled into one entry, listed with their most common genes and DNA. TCRdb's processing, not the study's, gives the V and J calls here. In this sample the table shows roughly 160,000 distinct CDR3 sequences, roughly 13% of which occur a single time. More than 3% of the sample belongs to the ten largest clones.

The CDR3 has 13 amino acids, counting the end cysteine and phenylalanine. Just the 39-base CDR3 DNA is kept, in frame starting at base 1. V is reduced by 0 bases and J by 5 bases, leaving a spacing of 5 bases between them. From the germline V gene, CDR1 is SGHTA and CDR2 is FQGNSA. This TCR came from a man aged 18 to 29 who had mild COVID-19 (a few samples of this study predate the infection). The sample titles of this study are shuffled in the database, so cell type and time point are left out; the donor was told from shared clones. Material for sequencing was PBMCs or a T cell subset sorted from them (not recorded which). The rearrangement joined TRBV7-2 to TRBJ2-4; perhaps TRBD2 is the D gene, with 5 bases matching. The DNA sequence is given as TGTGCCAGCAGCTTAGCCGGGGAAAACATTCAGTACTTC. Its product reads: CASSLAGENIQYF.